This is a list of T cell receptor beta chains from one sample in a study of blood T cell repertoires in COVID-19. Profiling relied on immunoSEQ multiplex PCR, and the TCRdb table lists in-frame clones only, not all of them. Found here are under 450,000 clones, approximately 86% of them singletons; the top ten hold just over 7%. The sequenced sample consisted of peripheral blood. The receptors stem from an older woman with COVID-19, enrolled during active disease. Both conserved end residues are part of each CDR3. D genes are given only for firm matches. The size of a clone is reported for some rows only, either as once, few or many, or as a class for expanded clones.

d_call: TRBD2; j_call: TRBJ2-5; cdr3_length: 16; v_call: TRBV27; clone_size: NA; cdr3_aa: CASSSHLTSGQETQYF; cdr3_nt: TGTGCCAGCAGTTCCCACTTGACTAGCGGCCAAGAGACCCAGTACTTC
d_call: NA; j_call: TRBJ1-5; cdr3_length: 16; v_call: TRBV6-1; clone_size: NA; cdr3_aa: CASSETGFYSNQPQHF; cdr3_nt: TGTGCCAGCAGTGAAACAGGGTTTTATAGCAATCAGCCCCAGCATTTT
d_call: NA; j_call: TRBJ1-1; cdr3_length: 14; v_call: TRBV12-5; clone_size: NA; cdr3_aa: CASGAGGMNTEAFF; cdr3_nt: TGTGCTAGTGGGGCGGGGGGTATGAACACTGAAGCTTTCTTT
d_call: TRBD1; j_call: TRBJ2-1; cdr3_length: 15; v_call: TRBV9; clone_size: NA; cdr3_aa: CASSVDRGTYNEQFF; cdr3_nt: TGTGCCAGCAGCGTAGACAGGGGAACCTACAATGAGCAGTTCTTC
d_call: TRBD1; j_call: TRBJ1-2; cdr3_length: 15; v_call: TRBV7-2; clone_size: NA; cdr3_aa: CASSLRTGGLYGYTF; cdr3_nt: TGTGCCAGCAGCCTCAGGACAGGGGGCCTCTATGGCTACACCTTC
d_call: NA; j_call: TRBJ1-6; cdr3_length: 18; v_call: TRBV7-2; clone_size: once; cdr3_aa: CASTAPGAGNSYNSPLHF; cdr3_nt: TGTGCCAGCACCGCCCCTGGGGCGGGAAACTCCTATAATTCACCCCTCCACTTT
d_call: NA; j_call: TRBJ1-3; cdr3_length: 15; v_call: TRBV25-1; clone_size: NA; cdr3_aa: CASSSVGDSGNTIYF; cdr3_nt: TGTGCCAGCAGTTCGGTCGGTGACTCTGGAAACACCATATATTTT
d_call: NA; j_call: TRBJ1-5; cdr3_length: 14; v_call: TRBV6-5; clone_size: NA; cdr3_aa: CASSYSYGDQPQHF; cdr3_nt: TGTGCCAGCAGTTACTCGTATGGAGATCAGCCCCAGCATTTT
d_call: NA; j_call: TRBJ1-1; cdr3_length: 14; v_call: TRBV23-1; clone_size: once; cdr3_aa: CASSQSGQGIKAFF; cdr3_nt: TGCGCCAGCAGTCAATCGGGGCAGGGTATCAAAGCTTTCTTT
d_call: TRBD1; j_call: TRBJ2-6; cdr3_length: 19; v_call: TRBV9; clone_size: NA; cdr3_aa: CASSVDRVATGSGANVLTF; cdr3_nt: TGTGCCAGCAGCGTGGACAGGGTGGCCACCGGCTCTGGGGCCAACGTCCTGACTTTC
d_call: NA; j_call: TRBJ1-3; cdr3_length: 14; v_call: TRBV9; clone_size: NA; cdr3_aa: CASSGWDTRNTIYF; cdr3_nt: TGTGCCAGCAGCGGATGGGACACCCGAAACACCATATATTTT
d_call: NA; j_call: TRBJ1-1; cdr3_length: 14; v_call: TRBV3-1/TRBV3-2; clone_size: NA; cdr3_aa: CASSQGREDTEAFF; cdr3_nt: TGTGCCAGCAGCCAGGGGCGGGAGGACACTGAAGCTTTCTTT
d_call: TRBD1; j_call: TRBJ1-5; cdr3_length: 14; v_call: TRBV2; clone_size: NA; cdr3_aa: CASSSYRGNQPQHF; cdr3_nt: TGTGCCAGCAGTTCTTACAGGGGGAATCAGCCCCAGCATTTT
d_call: NA; j_call: TRBJ1-5; cdr3_length: 14; v_call: TRBV2; clone_size: NA; cdr3_aa: CASSGDQGGQPQHF; cdr3_nt: TGTGCCAGCAGTGGTGATCAGGGAGGCCAGCCCCAGCATTTT
d_call: NA; j_call: TRBJ1-1; cdr3_length: 14; v_call: TRBV5-6; clone_size: NA; cdr3_aa: CASSLLQSNTEAFF; cdr3_nt: TGTGCCAGCAGCTTGTTACAATCGAACACTGAAGCTTTCTTT
d_call: NA; j_call: TRBJ2-1; cdr3_length: 15; v_call: TRBV5-1; clone_size: NA; cdr3_aa: CASSTGTAHLMEQFF; cdr3_nt: TGCGCCAGCAGCACCGGGACTGCACATTTAATGGAGCAGTTCTTC
d_call: NA; j_call: TRBJ2-3; cdr3_length: 15; v_call: TRBV30; clone_size: NA; cdr3_aa: CAWSDPGTSTDTQYF; cdr3_nt: TGTGCCTGGAGTGATCCCGGGACTAGCACAGATACGCAGTATTTT
d_call: NA; j_call: TRBJ1-4; cdr3_length: 17; v_call: TRBV7-8; clone_size: NA; cdr3_aa: CASSTHREGRTNEKLFF; cdr3_nt: TGTGCCAGCAGCACTCATAGGGAGGGTAGAACTAATGAAAAACTGTTTTTT
d_call: NA; j_call: TRBJ1-5; cdr3_length: 14; v_call: TRBV6-5; clone_size: NA; cdr3_aa: CASSVGQSNQPQHF; cdr3_nt: TGTGCCAGCAGCGTGGGGCAGAGCAATCAGCCCCAGCATTTT
d_call: NA; j_call: TRBJ1-1; cdr3_length: 16; v_call: TRBV2; clone_size: few; cdr3_aa: CASSEDLGRVNTEAFF; cdr3_nt: TGTGCCAGCAGTGAAGATCTGGGCAGGGTGAACACTGAAGCTTTCTTT
d_call: NA; j_call: TRBJ2-3; cdr3_length: 18; v_call: TRBV7-3; clone_size: NA; cdr3_aa: CASSLRGSRVLSTDTQYF; cdr3_nt: TGTGCCAGCAGCCTGAGGGGGTCTAGGGTTCTAAGCACAGATACGCAGTATTTT
d_call: NA; j_call: TRBJ1-5; cdr3_length: 13; v_call: TRBV12-3/TRBV12-4; clone_size: NA; cdr3_aa: CASSLRSSQPQHF; cdr3_nt: TGTGCCAGCAGTTTGCGGAGTAGTCAGCCCCAGCATTTT
d_call: NA; j_call: TRBJ1-2; cdr3_length: 13; v_call: TRBV27; clone_size: NA; cdr3_aa: CASSSSNRDGYTF; cdr3_nt: TGTGCCAGCAGTTCATCTAACAGGGATGGCTACACCTTC
d_call: NA; j_call: TRBJ1-1; cdr3_length: 15; v_call: TRBV19; clone_size: NA; cdr3_aa: CASSIQDSFTTEAFF; cdr3_nt: TGTGCCAGTAGTATTCAGGACAGTTTTACCACTGAAGCTTTCTTT
d_call: NA; j_call: TRBJ2-1; cdr3_length: 14; v_call: TRBV29-1; clone_size: NA; cdr3_aa: CSVLTYSNPSEQFF; cdr3_nt: TGCAGCGTTTTGACTTACTCTAACCCTAGTGAGCAGTTCTTC
d_call: NA; j_call: TRBJ2-1; cdr3_length: 17; v_call: TRBV4-2; clone_size: few; cdr3_aa: CASSPSFGGPIVDEQFF; cdr3_nt: TGTGCCAGCAGCCCCTCATTCGGGGGACCCATTGTGGATGAGCAGTTCTTC
d_call: NA; j_call: TRBJ1-3; cdr3_length: 14; v_call: TRBV18; clone_size: once; cdr3_aa: CASSQDISGNTIYF; cdr3_nt: TGTGCCAGCTCACAGGACATCTCTGGAAACACCATATATTTT
d_call: TRBD2; j_call: TRBJ2-1; cdr3_length: 15; v_call: TRBV11-2; clone_size: NA; cdr3_aa: CASSLGLAGGDEQFF; cdr3_nt: TGTGCCAGCAGCCTGGGACTAGCGGGGGGTGATGAGCAGTTCTTC
d_call: TRBD2; j_call: TRBJ2-1; cdr3_length: 14; v_call: TRBV6-5; clone_size: NA; cdr3_aa: CASRKGLDGSEQFF; cdr3_nt: TGTGCCAGCAGAAAGGGACTAGATGGTAGTGAGCAGTTCTTC
d_call: TRBD2; j_call: TRBJ2-1; cdr3_length: 16; v_call: TRBV7-3; clone_size: NA; cdr3_aa: CASSPSLAGGPNEQFF; cdr3_nt: TGTGCCAGCAGCCCTTCTTTAGCGGGGGGGCCGAATGAGCAGTTCTTC
d_call: TRBD1; j_call: TRBJ1-2; cdr3_length: 14; v_call: TRBV7-9; clone_size: NA; cdr3_aa: CASSLGGTGSGYTF; cdr3_nt: TGTGCCAGCAGCTTAGGGGGGACAGGGTCTGGCTACACCTTC
d_call: TRBD2; j_call: TRBJ2-1; cdr3_length: 14; v_call: TRBV7-8; clone_size: NA; cdr3_aa: CASSSGGADNEQFF; cdr3_nt: TGTGCCAGCAGCAGCGGGGGGGCAGACAATGAGCAGTTCTTC
d_call: TRBD1; j_call: TRBJ2-2; cdr3_length: 13; v_call: TRBV6-5; clone_size: NA; cdr3_aa: CAGDRGQAGELFF; cdr3_nt: TGTGCCGGGGACAGGGGGCAGGCCGGGGAGCTGTTTTTT
d_call: TRBD1; j_call: TRBJ1-4; cdr3_length: 15; v_call: TRBV5-1; clone_size: NA; cdr3_aa: CASSLQGGANEKLFF; cdr3_nt: TGCGCCAGCAGCTTACAGGGGGGCGCTAATGAAAAACTGTTTTTT
d_call: NA; j_call: TRBJ1-1; cdr3_length: 15; v_call: TRBV11-2; clone_size: NA; cdr3_aa: CASSPTGAGSPEAFF; cdr3_nt: TGTGCCAGCAGCCCAACCGGGGCCGGGAGCCCTGAAGCTTTCTTT
d_call: TRBD1; j_call: TRBJ1-1; cdr3_length: 16; v_call: TRBV25-1; clone_size: NA; cdr3_aa: CASSGGPGGLNTEAFF; cdr3_nt: TGTGCCAGCAGTGGTGGGCCAGGGGGTTTGAACACTGAAGCTTTCTTT
d_call: NA; j_call: TRBJ1-2; cdr3_length: 15; v_call: TRBV2; clone_size: NA; cdr3_aa: CASSEARGKESGYTF; cdr3_nt: TGTGCCAGCAGTGAAGCCCGGGGTAAGGAGTCCGGCTACACCTTC
d_call: TRBD1; j_call: TRBJ2-5; cdr3_length: 18; v_call: TRBV27; clone_size: NA; cdr3_aa: CASSRAPPGTGGQETQYF; cdr3_nt: TGTGCCAGCAGTCGGGCCCCACCCGGGACAGGGGGCCAAGAGACCCAGTACTTC
d_call: NA; j_call: TRBJ2-3; cdr3_length: 14; v_call: TRBV5-5; clone_size: NA; cdr3_aa: CASSFGGAWDTQYF; cdr3_nt: TGTGCCAGCAGCTTTGGGGGGGCCTGGGATACGCAGTATTTT
d_call: NA; j_call: TRBJ1-1; cdr3_length: 14; v_call: TRBV7-9; clone_size: NA; cdr3_aa: CASSLTGLNTEAFF; cdr3_nt: TGTGCCAGCAGCTTAACAGGATTGAACACTGAAGCTTTCTTT
d_call: TRBD2; j_call: TRBJ2-7; cdr3_length: 15; v_call: TRBV29-1; clone_size: NA; cdr3_aa: CSVDGPAGGSYEQYF; cdr3_nt: TGCAGCGTTGACGGTCCAGCGGGGGGCTCCTACGAGCAGTACTTC
d_call: TRBD1; j_call: TRBJ1-2; cdr3_length: 13; v_call: TRBV3-1/TRBV3-2; clone_size: NA; cdr3_aa: CASSPQGAHGYTF; cdr3_nt: TGTGCCAGCAGCCCACAGGGGGCACATGGCTACACCTTC
d_call: NA; j_call: TRBJ1-3; cdr3_length: 15; v_call: TRBV9; clone_size: NA; cdr3_aa: CASSAMGDSGNTIYF; cdr3_nt: TGTGCCAGCAGCGCGATGGGAGACTCTGGAAACACCATATATTTT
d_call: TRBD1; j_call: TRBJ1-1; cdr3_length: 15; v_call: TRBV5-1; clone_size: NA; cdr3_aa: CASSPTGVRNTEAFF; cdr3_nt: TGCGCCAGCAGCCCCACAGGGGTGAGGAACACTGAAGCTTTCTTT
d_call: NA; j_call: TRBJ1-4; cdr3_length: 16; v_call: TRBV18; clone_size: NA; cdr3_aa: CASSPRTSDGNEKLFF; cdr3_nt: TGTGCCAGCTCACCACGGACTTCGGATGGTAATGAAAAACTGTTTTTT
d_call: NA; j_call: TRBJ1-1; cdr3_length: 14; v_call: TRBV5-4; clone_size: NA; cdr3_aa: CASSLDRFSAEAFF; cdr3_nt: TGTGCCAGCAGCTTGGACCGATTCTCGGCTGAAGCTTTCTTT
d_call: TRBD2; j_call: TRBJ2-7; cdr3_length: 13; v_call: TRBV29-1; clone_size: NA; cdr3_aa: CSVGPGGTYEQYF; cdr3_nt: TGCAGCGTTGGTCCGGGGGGGACCTACGAGCAGTACTTC
d_call: NA; j_call: TRBJ1-2; cdr3_length: 14; v_call: TRBV5-1; clone_size: NA; cdr3_aa: CASSLDGGSYGYTF; cdr3_nt: TGCGCCAGCAGCTTGGACGGGGGGTCTTATGGCTACACCTTC
d_call: NA; j_call: TRBJ2-1; cdr3_length: 16; v_call: TRBV11-3; clone_size: NA; cdr3_aa: CASSLGAGSRSNEQFF; cdr3_nt: TGTGCCAGCAGCTTAGGTGCGGGCAGTAGGTCCAATGAGCAGTTCTTC
d_call: NA; j_call: TRBJ1-1; cdr3_length: 13; v_call: TRBV12-5; clone_size: NA; cdr3_aa: CASGLVSGTEAFF; cdr3_nt: TGTGCTAGTGGTTTGGTGTCGGGGACTGAAGCTTTCTTT
d_call: TRBD1; j_call: TRBJ1-4; cdr3_length: 12; v_call: TRBV9; clone_size: NA; cdr3_aa: CASSGYRGKLFF; cdr3_nt: TGTGCCAGCAGCGGATACAGGGGAAAACTGTTTTTT
d_call: NA; j_call: TRBJ1-2; cdr3_length: 18; v_call: TRBV19; clone_size: few; cdr3_aa: CASSAPANRVVLNYGYTF; cdr3_nt: TGTGCCAGTAGTGCCCCAGCCAACAGGGTAGTCTTAAACTATGGCTACACCTTC
d_call: TRBD2; j_call: TRBJ2-5; cdr3_length: 15; v_call: TRBV10-2; clone_size: NA; cdr3_aa: CASSESAGVGETQYF; cdr3_nt: TGCGCCAGCAGTGAGTCTGCGGGGGTGGGAGAGACCCAGTACTTC
d_call: TRBD1; j_call: TRBJ1-2; cdr3_length: 20; v_call: TRBV9; clone_size: NA; cdr3_aa: CASSGAPRGDRGLSNYGYTF; cdr3_nt: TGTGCCAGCAGCGGGGCCCCGAGGGGGGACAGGGGGCTGTCTAACTATGGCTACACCTTC
d_call: NA; j_call: TRBJ2-1; cdr3_length: 13; v_call: TRBV30; clone_size: NA; cdr3_aa: CAWGASSYNEQFF; cdr3_nt: TGTGCCTGGGGGGCCAGCTCCTACAATGAGCAGTTCTTC
d_call: NA; j_call: TRBJ2-3; cdr3_length: 15; v_call: TRBV29-1; clone_size: NA; cdr3_aa: CSVPRRGSGSDTQYF; cdr3_nt: TGCAGCGTTCCCAGAAGGGGCAGCGGGTCAGATACGCAGTATTTT